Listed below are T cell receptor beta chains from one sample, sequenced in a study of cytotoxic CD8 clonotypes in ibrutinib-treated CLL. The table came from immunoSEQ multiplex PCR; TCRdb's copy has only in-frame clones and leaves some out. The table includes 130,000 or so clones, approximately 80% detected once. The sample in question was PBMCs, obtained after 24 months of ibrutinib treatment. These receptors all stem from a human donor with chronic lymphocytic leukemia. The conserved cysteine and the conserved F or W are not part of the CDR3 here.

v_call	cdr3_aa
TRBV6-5	ASSYYGQGDEKLF
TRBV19	ASNHGASSYNEQF
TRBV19	ASSTHRASSYEQY
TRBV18	ASSPLLAPSGELF
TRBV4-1	ASSLPFSGLSSPLH
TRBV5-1	ASSLASGGTGELF
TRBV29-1	SVAVDQGGYGYT
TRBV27	ASSLSWGQGAYEQY
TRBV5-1	ASSLEGRADYGYT
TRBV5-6	ASSFRALGNQPQH
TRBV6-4	ASSPTSGGSTDTQY
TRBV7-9	ASSLEGGRGYGYT
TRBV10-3	AISESSGIEAF
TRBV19	ASSTDRGSSYEQY
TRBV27	ASSLSFWGESGSPLH
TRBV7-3	ASRTRPGLAGGPVRTDTQY
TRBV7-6	ASSVRTGYGTEAF
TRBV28	ASPPPDVIATYEQY
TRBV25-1	ASSGVPGTGLSYEQY
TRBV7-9	ASRSVRVDADTQY
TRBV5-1	ASSWDISTDTQY
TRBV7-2	ASSLRRRGGLDTQY
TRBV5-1	ASSPGQGFSEVAF
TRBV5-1	ASRPDRGHSNTGELF
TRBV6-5	ASSYSRVASDEQY
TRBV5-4	ASSLDMAGISNEQF
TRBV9	ASSLRAAQLMGTGELF
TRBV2	ASSVLGGAVGEQF
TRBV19	ASSIPREGRYEQY
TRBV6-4	ASSDWGTGLYNEQF
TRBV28	ASSAGGSNQPQH
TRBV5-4	ASSSADRRDSPLH
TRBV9	ASSVAYSPYEQY
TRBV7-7	ASSLLPGAMNTEAF
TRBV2	ASSGASGGIKTQY
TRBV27	ASSLNRAGELF
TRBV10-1	ASSDVRGMGTDTQY
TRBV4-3	ASSQDRLGHYEQY
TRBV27	ASTAGPRYGYT
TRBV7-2	ASSLVAALGNTIY
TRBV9	ASSVRQDNSPLH
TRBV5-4	ASSLETGGSTEAF
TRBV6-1	ASRLAAYEQY
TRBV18	ASSSSRTGANTGELF
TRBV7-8	ASSLVRTEAF